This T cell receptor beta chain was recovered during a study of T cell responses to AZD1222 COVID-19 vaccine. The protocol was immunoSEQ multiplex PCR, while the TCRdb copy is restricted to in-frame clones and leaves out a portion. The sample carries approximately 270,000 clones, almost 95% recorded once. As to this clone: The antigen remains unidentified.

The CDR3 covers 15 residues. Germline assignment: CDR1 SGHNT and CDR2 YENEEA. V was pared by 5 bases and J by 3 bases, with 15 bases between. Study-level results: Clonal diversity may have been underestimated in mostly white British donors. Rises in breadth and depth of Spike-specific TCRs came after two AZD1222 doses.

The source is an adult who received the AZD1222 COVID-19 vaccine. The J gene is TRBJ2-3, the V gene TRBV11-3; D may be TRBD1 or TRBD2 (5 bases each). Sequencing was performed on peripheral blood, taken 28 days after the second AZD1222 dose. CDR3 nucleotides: TGTGCCAGCAGCGTAGGGGTTGGGGGTACAGATACGCAGTATTTT. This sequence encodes CASSVGVGGTDTQYF. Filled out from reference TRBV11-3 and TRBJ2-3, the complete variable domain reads EAGVVQSPRYKIIEKKQPVAFWCNPISGHNTLYWYLQNLGQGPELLIRYENEEAVDDSQLPKDRFSAERLKGVDSTLKIQPAELGDSAVYLCASSVGVGGTDTQYFGPGTRLTVL.